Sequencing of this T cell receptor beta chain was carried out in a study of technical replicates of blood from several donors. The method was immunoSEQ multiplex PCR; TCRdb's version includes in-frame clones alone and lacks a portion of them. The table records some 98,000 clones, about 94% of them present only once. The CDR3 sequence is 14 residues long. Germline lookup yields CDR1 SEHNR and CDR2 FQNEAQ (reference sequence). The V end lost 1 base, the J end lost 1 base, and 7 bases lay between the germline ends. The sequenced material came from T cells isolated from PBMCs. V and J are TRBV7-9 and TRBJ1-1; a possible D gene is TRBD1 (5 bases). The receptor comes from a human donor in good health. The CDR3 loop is CASSLGQRNTEAFF. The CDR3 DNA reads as TGTGCCAGCAGCTTAGGACAGCGGAACACTGAAGCTTTCTTT. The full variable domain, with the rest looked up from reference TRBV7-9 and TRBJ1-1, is DTGVSQNPRHKITKRGQNVTFRCDPISEHNRLYWYRQTLGQGPEFLTYFQNEAQLEKSRLLSDRFSAERPKGSFSTLEIQRTEQGDSAMYLCASSLGQRNTEAFFGQGTRLTVV.